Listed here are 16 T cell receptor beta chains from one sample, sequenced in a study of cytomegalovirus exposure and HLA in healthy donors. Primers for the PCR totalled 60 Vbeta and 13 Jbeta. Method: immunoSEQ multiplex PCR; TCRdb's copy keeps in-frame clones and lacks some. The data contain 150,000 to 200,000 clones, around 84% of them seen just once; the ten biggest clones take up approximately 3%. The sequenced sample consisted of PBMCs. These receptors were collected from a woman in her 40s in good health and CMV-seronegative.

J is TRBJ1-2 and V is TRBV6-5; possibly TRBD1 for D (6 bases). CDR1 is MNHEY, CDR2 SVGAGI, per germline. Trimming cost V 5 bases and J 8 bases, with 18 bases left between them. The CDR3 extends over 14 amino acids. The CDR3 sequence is CASSGLGQPGGYTF. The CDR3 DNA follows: TGTGCCAGCAGTGGGTTAGGACAGCCCGGGGGCTACACCTTC.

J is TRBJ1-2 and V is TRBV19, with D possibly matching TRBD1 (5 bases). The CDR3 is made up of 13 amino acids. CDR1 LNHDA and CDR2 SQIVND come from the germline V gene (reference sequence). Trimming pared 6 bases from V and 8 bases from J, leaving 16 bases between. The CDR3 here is CASRTGPGGGYTF. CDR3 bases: TGTGCCAGTAGAACTGGACCGGGGGGAGGCTACACCTTC.

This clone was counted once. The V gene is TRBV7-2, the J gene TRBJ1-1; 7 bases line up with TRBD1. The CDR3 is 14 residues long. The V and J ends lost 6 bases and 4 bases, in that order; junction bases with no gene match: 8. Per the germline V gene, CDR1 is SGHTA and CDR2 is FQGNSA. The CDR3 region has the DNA TGTGCCAGCAGGCCTAGGGGGCGGGCCACTGAAGCTTTCTTT. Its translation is CASRPRGRATEAFF.

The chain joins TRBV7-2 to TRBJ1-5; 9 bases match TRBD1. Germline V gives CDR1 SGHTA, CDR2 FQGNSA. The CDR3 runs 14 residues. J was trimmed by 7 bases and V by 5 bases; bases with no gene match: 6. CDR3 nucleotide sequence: TGTGCCAGCAGCACGAGACAGGGGGGACAGCCCCAGCATTTT. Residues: CASSTRQGGQPQHF. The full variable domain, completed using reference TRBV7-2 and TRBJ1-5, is GAGVSQSPSNKVTEKGKDVELRCDPISGHTALYWYRQSLGQGLEFLIYFQGNSAPDKSGLPSDRFSAERTGGSVSTLTIQRTQQEDSAVYLCASSTRQGGQPQHFGDGTRLSIL.

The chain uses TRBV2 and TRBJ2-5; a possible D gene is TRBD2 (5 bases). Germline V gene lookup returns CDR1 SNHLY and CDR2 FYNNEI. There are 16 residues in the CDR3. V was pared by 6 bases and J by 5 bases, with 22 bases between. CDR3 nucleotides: TGTGCCAGCAGCGCAGGACTTTTCCCGGCCCGGGAGACCCAGTACTTC. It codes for CASSAGLFPARETQYF.

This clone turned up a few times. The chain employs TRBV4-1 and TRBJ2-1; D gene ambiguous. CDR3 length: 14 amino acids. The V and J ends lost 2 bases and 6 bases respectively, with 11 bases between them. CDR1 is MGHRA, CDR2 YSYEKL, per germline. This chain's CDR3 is CASSQLTLGNEQFF. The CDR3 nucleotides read TGCGCCAGCAGCCAACTGACACTGGGCAATGAGCAGTTCTTC.

The CDR3 here is CASSPRGVPNEKLFF. In nucleotides, the CDR3 is TGTGCCAGCTCACCACGGGGAGTGCCCAATGAAAAACTGTTTTTT. The chain is built from TRBV18 and TRBJ1-4; D gene unclear. CDR1 is KGHSH, CDR2 LQKENI, per germline. V lost 1 base and J 5 bases, leaving 11 bases between the germline ends. There are 15 residues in the CDR3.

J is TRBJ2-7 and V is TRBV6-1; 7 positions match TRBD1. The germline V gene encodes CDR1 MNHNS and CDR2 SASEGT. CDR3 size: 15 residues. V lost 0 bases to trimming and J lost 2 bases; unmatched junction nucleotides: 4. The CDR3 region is CASSEASGTAYEQYF. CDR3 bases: TGTGCCAGCAGTGAAGCGTCCGGGACAGCCTACGAGCAGTACTTC.

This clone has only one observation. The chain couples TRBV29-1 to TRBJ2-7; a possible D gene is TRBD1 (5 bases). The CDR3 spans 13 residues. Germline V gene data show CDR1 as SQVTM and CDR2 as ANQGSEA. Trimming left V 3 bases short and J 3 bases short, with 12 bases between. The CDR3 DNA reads TGCAGCGTTGAGGCCAGGGTAGGCTACGAGCAGTACTTC. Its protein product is CSVEARVGYEQYF.

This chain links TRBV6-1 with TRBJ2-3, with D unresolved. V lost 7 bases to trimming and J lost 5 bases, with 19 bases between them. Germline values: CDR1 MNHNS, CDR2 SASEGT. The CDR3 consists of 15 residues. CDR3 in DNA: TGTGCCAGCATCACCAGTGGCGTATCAGGAGATACGCAGTATTTT. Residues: CASITSGVSGDTQYF.

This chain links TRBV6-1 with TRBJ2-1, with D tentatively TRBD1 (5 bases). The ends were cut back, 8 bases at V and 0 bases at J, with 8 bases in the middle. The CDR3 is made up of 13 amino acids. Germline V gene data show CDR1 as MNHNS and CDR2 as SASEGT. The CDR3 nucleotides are TGTGCCAGCCGGACATTCTCCTACAATGAGCAGTTCTTC. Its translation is CASRTFSYNEQFF.

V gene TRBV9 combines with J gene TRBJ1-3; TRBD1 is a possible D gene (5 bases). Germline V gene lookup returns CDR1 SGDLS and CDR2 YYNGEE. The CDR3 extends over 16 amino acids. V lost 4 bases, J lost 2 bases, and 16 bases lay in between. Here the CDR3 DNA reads TGTGCCAGCAGCTCTGGGGGGGAAGGAGCTGGAAACACCATATATTTT. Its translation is CASSSGGEGAGNTIYF. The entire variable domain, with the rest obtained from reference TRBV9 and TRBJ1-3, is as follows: DSGVTQTPKHLITATGQRVTLRCSPRSGDLSVYWYQQSLDQGLQFLIQYYNGEERAKGNILERFSAQQFPDLHSELNLSSLELGDSALYFCASSSGGEGAGNTIYFGEGSWLTVV.

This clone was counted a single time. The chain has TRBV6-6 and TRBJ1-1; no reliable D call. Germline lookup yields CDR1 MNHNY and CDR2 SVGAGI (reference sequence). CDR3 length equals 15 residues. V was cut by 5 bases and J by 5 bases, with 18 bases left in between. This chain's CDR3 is CASSVRTRKRTEAFF. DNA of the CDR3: TGTGCCAGCAGTGTTCGCACCAGGAAACGTACTGAAGCTTTCTTT.

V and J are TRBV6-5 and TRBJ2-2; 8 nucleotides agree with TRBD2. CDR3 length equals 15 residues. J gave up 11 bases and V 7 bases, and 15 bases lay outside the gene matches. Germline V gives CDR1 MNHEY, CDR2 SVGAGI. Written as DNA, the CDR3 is TGTGCCAGCACCCCGGGGGGGCGGAGATCTAGTGAGCTGTTTTTT. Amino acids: CASTPGGRRSSELFF.

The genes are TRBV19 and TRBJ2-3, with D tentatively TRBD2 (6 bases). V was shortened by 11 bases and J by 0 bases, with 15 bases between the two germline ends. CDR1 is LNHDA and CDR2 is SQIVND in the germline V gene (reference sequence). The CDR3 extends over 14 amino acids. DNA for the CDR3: TGTGCCCCCCCTGGGAGGACCAGCACAGATACGCAGTATTTT. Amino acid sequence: CAPPGRTSTDTQYF.

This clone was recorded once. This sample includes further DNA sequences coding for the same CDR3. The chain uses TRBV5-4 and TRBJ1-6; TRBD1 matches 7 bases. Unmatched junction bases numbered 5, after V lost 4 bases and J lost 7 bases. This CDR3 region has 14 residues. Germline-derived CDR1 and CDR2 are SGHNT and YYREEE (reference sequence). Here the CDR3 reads CASSLDRDNSPLHF. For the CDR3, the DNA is TGTGCCAGCAGCCTCGACAGGGACAATTCACCCCTCCACTTT.